The 16 T cell receptor beta chains below were found in one sample sequenced in a study of T cells in Graves' hyperthyroidism and ophthalmopathy. RNA transcripts yielded amplified TCR beta CDR3 regions. First-round RT-PCR of the TCR CDR3 relied on the HTBI primer set. Each CDR3 protein is one row after TCRdb ran MiXCR on the multiplex PCR reads. The top ten clones hold around 30% of a sample with more than 250,000 distinct CDR3 sequences, roughly 15% of them seen once. The sequencing input was blood. The receptors derive from a woman in her 50s with Graves' hyperthyroidism that later progressed to Graves' ophthalmopathy.

The sample holds many counts of this clonotype. The chain recombines TRBV19 with TRBJ2-1; D unclear. Germline loops: CDR1 LNHDA, CDR2 SQIVND (reference sequence). The CDR3 has 16 amino acids. V was shortened by 6 bases and J by 1 base, with 16 bases between the two germline ends. DNA for the CDR3: TGTGCCAGTAGCCTCCCGGTAGGCCGATCCTACAATGAGCAGTTCTTC. Its protein product is CASSLPVGRSYNEQFF.

The chain carries TRBV19 and TRBJ1-5; D not certain. Looked up from germline, CDR1 is LNHDA and CDR2 is SQIVND (reference sequence). CDR3 length: 13 amino acids. V was clipped by 5 bases and J by 5 bases, with 10 bases between them. CDR3 in amino acids: CASSFRVDQPQHF. The CDR3 nucleotides read TGTGCCAGTAGTTTTAGGGTAGATCAGCCCCAGCATTTT.

This clonotype appeared many times. The J gene is TRBJ2-1, the V gene TRBV20-1; tentatively, D is TRBD1 (6 bases). CDR3 length: 16 residues. Looked up from germline, CDR1 is DFQATT and CDR2 is SNEGSKA (reference sequence). V was cut by 3 bases and J by 0 bases, with 15 bases left in between. The CDR3 spells CSASPMRGGSYNEQFF. The CDR3 coding sequence is TGCAGTGCTAGTCCTATGAGAGGGGGCTCCTACAATGAGCAGTTCTTC.

This clonotype occurred many times. The chain couples TRBV3-1 to TRBJ2-7; possibly TRBD2 for D (5 bases). Trimming left V 4 bases short and J 4 bases short, with 14 bases between. The CDR3 runs to 14 residues. CDR1 and CDR2 (germline): LGHDT, YNNKEL (reference sequence). This CDR3 is CASSLGTGRYEQYF. The DNA for the CDR3 is TGTGCCAGCAGCCTGGGAACGGGAAGGTACGAGCAGTACTTC.

The chain has TRBV7-2 and TRBJ1-2; 8 bases fit TRBD1. Germline assignment: CDR1 SGHTA and CDR2 FQGNSA. V was clipped by 4 bases and J by 1 base; unmatched bases: 5. This CDR3 contains 15 residues. For the CDR3, the DNA is TGTGCCAGCAGCTACCAGGGGGCAGATAACTATGGCTACACCTTC. Translation gives CASSYQGADNYGYTF. The whole variable domain, remainder taken from reference TRBV7-2 and TRBJ1-2, is GAGVSQSPSNKVTEKGKDVELRCDPISGHTALYWYRQSLGQGLEFLIYFQGNSAPDKSGLPSDRFSAERTGGSVSTLTIQRTQQEDSAVYLCASSYQGADNYGYTFGSGTRLTVV.

The V gene is TRBV2, the J gene TRBJ2-5; 7 bases map to TRBD2. CDR1 is SNHLY, CDR2 FYNNEI, per germline. This CDR3 is built from 13 residues. Trimming took 7 bases from V and 5 from J; bases not matched to a gene: 7. The CDR3 DNA reads TGTGCCAGCACAAGAGGACTAGGCGAGACCCAGTACTTC. It specifies CASTRGLGETQYF.

The chain uses TRBV25-1 and TRBJ1-5, with 10 bases fitting TRBD1. This CDR3 region has 15 residues. From germline, CDR1 is MGHDK and CDR2 SYGVNS. Losses at the gene ends were 6 bases for V and 8 bases for J; bases not matched to a gene: 10. As DNA, the CDR3 is TGTGCCAGCAGCCTTGGACAGGGGGGAAGGGAGCCCCAGCATTTT. Protein sequence: CASSLGQGGREPQHF.

This clonotype was detected ten times or more. V is TRBV20-1 and J is TRBJ2-7, with 10 bases matching TRBD2. V lost 6 bases, J lost 4 bases, and 9 bases stayed unmatched. Germline V gives CDR1 DFQATT, CDR2 SNEGSKA (reference sequence). The CDR3 runs to 14 residues. The CDR3 here is CSADRGAGGYEQYF. In DNA form, the CDR3 reads TGCAGTGCCGACAGGGGAGCGGGAGGGTACGAGCAGTACTTC.

There are many counts of this clonotype. The chain combines TRBV18 with TRBJ1-6; D unclear. Trimming pared 1 base from V and 5 bases from J, leaving 12 bases between. This CDR3 spans 16 amino acids. Germline V gene data show CDR1 as KGHSH and CDR2 as LQKENI. DNA of the CDR3: TGTGCCAGCTCACCACAGGGAGGTGTGAATAATTCACCCCTCCACTTT. The encoded protein is CASSPQGGVNNSPLHF. Looking up the rest from reference TRBV18 and TRBJ1-6 gives the full variable domain: NAGVMQNPRHLVRRRGQEARLRCSPMKGHSHVYWYRQLPEEGLKFMVYLQKENIIDESGMPKERFSAEFPKEGPSILRIQQVVRGDSAAYFCASSPQGGVNNSPLHFGNGTRLTVT.

This clonotype was observed a few times. The chain carries TRBV9 and TRBJ2-1; 8 nucleotides line up with TRBD2. Trimming at V came to 2 bases and at J to 7 bases, leaving 8 bases not matched to a gene. The CDR3 has 15 residues. Germline V lookup: CDR1 SGDLS, CDR2 YYNGEE. CDR3 loop: CASSVEELAGNEQFF. CDR3 bases: TGTGCCAGCAGCGTCGAAGAGCTAGCGGGTAATGAGCAGTTCTTC.

This clonotype has just a few counts. Here the CDR3 DNA reads TGTGCCAGCTCACCTGCCCCCCCGGGACAGGCCTCCTATGGCTACACCTTC. The encoded protein is CASSPAPPGQASYGYTF. The rearrangement links TRBV18 to TRBJ1-2, with 8 bases that match TRBD1. V trimming: 3 bases; J trimming: 4 bases; junction bases outside the gene matches: 13. The CDR3 consists of 17 residues. Germline values: CDR1 KGHSH, CDR2 LQKENI.

This clonotype was seen at least ten times. The chain recombines TRBV5-1 with TRBJ1-3, with D unresolved. This CDR3 is built from 15 residues. The V end lost 5 bases, the J end lost 0 bases, and 12 bases lay between the germline ends. Germline V gene sequence: CDR1 SGHRS, CDR2 YFSETQ. In DNA form, the CDR3 reads TGCGCCAGCAGACGGTCCGGGATCTCTGGAAACACCATATATTTT. Protein sequence: CASRRSGISGNTIYF.

This clonotype was seen a single time. Here the CDR3 omits its conserved ending phenylalanine or tryptophan, so a read error is the likely source. This chain joins TRBV3-1 and TRBJ2-2; TRBD1 aligns across 8 bases. The CDR3 is 18 residues long. Trimming at V came to 0 bases and at J to 1 base, leaving 7 bases not matched to a gene. Germline CDR1 is LGHDT and CDR2 is YNNKEL (reference sequence). DNA of the CDR3: TGTGCCAGCAGCCAAGAGTTATCGGGGACAGGGAACACCGGGGAGCTGTTTTCT. Amino acid sequence: CASSQELSGTGNTGELFS.

This clonotype was seen a few times. At one boundary the junction diverges from the germline segment, which might be a read error. The genes are TRBV19 and TRBJ1-1; the match to TRBD1 covers 8 bases. The CDR3 loop spans 13 amino acids. Germline-derived CDR1 and CDR2 are LNHDA and SQIVND (reference sequence). The CDR3 region is CASSHGQGFETFF. In DNA form, the CDR3 reads TGTGCCAGTAGTCACGGACAGGGCTTTGAAACTTTCTTT.

The chain combines TRBV27 with TRBJ2-3; maybe TRBD2 (6 bases). Germline CDR1 MNHEY, CDR2 SMNVEV (reference sequence). V lost 0 bases and J lost 0, with 10 bases in between. This CDR3 region has 16 residues. CDR3 in DNA: TGTGCCAGCAGTTTATCCCCTAGCGCTAGCACAGATACGCAGTATTTT. Translation: CASSLSPSASTDTQYF.

V usage is TRBV5-1 and J usage is TRBJ1-3, with no clear D. Trimming pared 1 base from V and 2 bases from J, leaving 7 bases between. Germline V gives CDR1 SGHRS, CDR2 YFSETQ. The CDR3 contains 14 residues. The CDR3 loop reads CASSLKGTGNTIYF. CDR3 in DNA: TGCGCCAGCAGCTTGAAGGGTACTGGAAACACCATATATTTT. The variable domain in full, completed from reference TRBV5-1 and TRBJ1-3, reads KAGVTQTPRYLIKTRGQQVTLSCSPISGHRSVSWYQQTPGQGLQFLFEYFSETQRNKGNFPGRFSGRQFSNSRSEMNVSTLELGDSALYLCASSLKGTGNTIYFGEGSWLTVV.